The rows below give T cell receptor beta chains drawn from one sample of a study of cytomegalovirus exposure and HLA in healthy donors. This table comes from immunoSEQ multiplex PCR, and its TCRdb copy is limited to in-frame clones, with some not included. This table has 65,000 to 70,000 clones, roughly 79% appearing once. What was sequenced was PBMCs. These receptors came from a man aged 50 to 60 in good health and CMV-seronegative. Both conserved end residues are part of each CDR3. A D gene is named only where the DNA matches it firmly.

12	TRBV7-8	TRBJ1-2	NA	CASSLGTDGYTF
15	TRBV19	TRBJ2-7	TRBD2	CASSILAGSSDEQYF
12	TRBV5-5	TRBJ1-2	TRBD1	CATQTGAYGYTF
15	TRBV28	TRBJ1-2	NA	CASSLGLSYSYGYTF
15	TRBV6-1	TRBJ1-5	TRBD1	CASSAMAGGHQPQHF
15	TRBV25-1	TRBJ1-6	NA	CASSEYPGAGSPLHF
18	TRBV7-6	TRBJ2-1	TRBD2	CASSARTSGRSTYNEQFF
14	TRBV7-9	TRBJ2-5	NA	CASSLETVVETQYF
15	TRBV6-5	TRBJ2-7	NA	CASSYEEQGGFEQYF
19	TRBV18	TRBJ2-7	NA	CASSPFTDQGPSGAYEQYF
15	TRBV11-2	TRBJ1-2	NA	CASSLVPGERYGYTF
14	TRBV7-9	TRBJ1-1	NA	CASSRFDKNTEAFF
14	TRBV28	TRBJ1-2	NA	CASRHPPATYGYTF
16	TRBV2	TRBJ1-5	TRBD1	CASSLDRGWRNQPQHF
15	TRBV7-9	TRBJ2-1	TRBD2	CASSHSSGSYNEQFF
13	TRBV25-1	TRBJ2-2	NA	CASSLAGSGELFF
14	TRBV7-9	TRBJ2-7	NA	CASSLDTLHYEQYF
17	TRBV18	TRBJ1-6	TRBD1	CASSPLGTGLYNSPLHF
11	TRBV9	TRBJ2-3	NA	CASSPGNTQYF
15	TRBV2	TRBJ1-3	NA	CASSDLGGGGNTIYF
12	TRBV29-1	TRBJ1-2	TRBD1	CSASGTGKGYTF
15	TRBV10-2	TRBJ1-4	TRBD1	CASSPLGGQVEKLFF
14	TRBV28	TRBJ2-2	NA	CASRQDRHTGELFF
15	TRBV6-5	TRBJ1-6	NA	CASSSTTEHNSPLHF
16	TRBV27	TRBJ2-7	TRBD2	CASSFSSGTMKYEQYF
13	TRBV29-1	TRBJ1-6	TRBD1	CSVGDRANSPLHF
13	TRBV29-1	TRBJ2-7	NA	CSVESGLGYEQYF
16	TRBV28	TRBJ1-3	NA	CASSAPGEFSGNTIYF
15	TRBV7-9	TRBJ2-4	NA	CASSLAGGELNIQYF
17	TRBV6-1	TRBJ1-2	NA	CASSVVAQGTAYYGYTF
14	TRBV9	TRBJ2-6	NA	CASSAYSGANVLTF